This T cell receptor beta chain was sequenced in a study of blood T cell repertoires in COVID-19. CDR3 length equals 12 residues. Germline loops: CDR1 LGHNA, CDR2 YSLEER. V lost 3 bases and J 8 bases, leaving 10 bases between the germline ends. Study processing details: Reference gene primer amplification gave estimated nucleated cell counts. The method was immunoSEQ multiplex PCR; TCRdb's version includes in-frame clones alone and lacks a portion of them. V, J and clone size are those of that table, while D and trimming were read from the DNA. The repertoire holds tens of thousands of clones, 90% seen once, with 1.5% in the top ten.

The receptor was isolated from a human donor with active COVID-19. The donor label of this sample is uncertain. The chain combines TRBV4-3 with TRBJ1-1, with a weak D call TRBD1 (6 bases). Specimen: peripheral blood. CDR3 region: CASSHTQGEAFF. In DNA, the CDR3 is TGCGCCAGCAGCCATACCCAGGGGGAAGCTTTCTTT.